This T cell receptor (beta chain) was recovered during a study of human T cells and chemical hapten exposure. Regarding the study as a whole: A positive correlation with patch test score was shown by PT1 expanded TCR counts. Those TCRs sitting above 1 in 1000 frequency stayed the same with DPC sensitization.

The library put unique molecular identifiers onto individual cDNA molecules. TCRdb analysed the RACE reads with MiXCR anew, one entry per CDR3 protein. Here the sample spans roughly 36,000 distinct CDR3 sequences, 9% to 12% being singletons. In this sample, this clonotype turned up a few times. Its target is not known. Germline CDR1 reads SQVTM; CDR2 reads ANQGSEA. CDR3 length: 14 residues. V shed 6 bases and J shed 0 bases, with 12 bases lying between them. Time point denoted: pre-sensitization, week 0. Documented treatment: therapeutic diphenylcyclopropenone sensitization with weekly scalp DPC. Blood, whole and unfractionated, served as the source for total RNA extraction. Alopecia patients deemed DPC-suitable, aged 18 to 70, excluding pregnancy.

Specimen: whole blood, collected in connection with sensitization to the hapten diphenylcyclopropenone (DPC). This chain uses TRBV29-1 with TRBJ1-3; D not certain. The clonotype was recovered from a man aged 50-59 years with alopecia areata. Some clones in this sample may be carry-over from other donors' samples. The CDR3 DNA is TGCAGCGTCGCGCAGGTGGCCTCTGGAAACACCATATATTTT. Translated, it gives CSVAQVASGNTIYF.